The next 30 T cell receptor beta chains were all read from a single sample in a study of T cell responses to AZD1222 COVID-19 vaccine. Assay used: immunoSEQ multiplex PCR; TCRdb lists only in-frame clones, some missing. The sample consists of 85,000 to 130,000 clones, approximately 89% of them appearing once. The starting material was peripheral blood, obtained 28 days after the second dose of the MenACWY control vaccine. The source of these receptors is an adult who received the MenACWY meningococcal vaccine as a control.

The chain employs TRBV28 and TRBJ1-1; no clear D gene. There are 13 residues in the CDR3. The V gene lost 5 bases and the J gene lost 6 bases, with 13 bases spanning the gap. Looked up from germline, CDR1 is MDHEN and CDR2 is SYDVKM. CDR3 sequence (DNA): TGTGCCAGCAGTACTGCGCTTTTCCCTGAAGCTTTCTTT. It codes for CASSTALFPEAFF.

The rearrangement joins TRBV27 to TRBJ1-2; weak D call: TRBD1 (6 bases). Germline loops: CDR1 MNHEY, CDR2 SMNVEV (reference sequence). Trimming removed 2 bases from V and 8 bases from J, with 15 bases in between. The CDR3 is made up of 14 amino acids. The CDR3 nucleotides are TGTGCCAGCAGTTTAAGTCGGGGGGCTTACGGCTACACCTTC. Its protein product is CASSLSRGAYGYTF.

Comments on this clone: At the DNA level, this CDR3 is encoded by other sequences in the same sample as well. V is TRBV4-3 and J is TRBJ2-7; D is possibly TRBD2 (5 bases). Germline assignment: CDR1 LGHNA and CDR2 YSLEER. The V gene lost 0 bases and the J gene lost 7 bases, with 10 bases spanning the gap. The CDR3 loop spans 13 amino acids. CDR3: CASSQEGWEEQYF. CDR3 nucleotide sequence: TGCGCCAGCAGCCAAGAGGGTTGGGAGGAGCAGTACTTC.

The chain uses TRBV4-2 and TRBJ1-1; 7 nucleotides line up with TRBD1. Unmatched junction bases numbered 7, after V lost 3 bases and J lost 3 bases. The CDR3 is 15 residues long. Per germline, CDR1 LGHNA and CDR2 YNFKEQ. CDR3 DNA: TGTGCCAGCAGCCAGGACGACAGGGAGGACACTGAAGCTTTCTTT. Amino acid sequence: CASSQDDREDTEAFF.

The chain links TRBV2 to TRBJ2-7; no reliable D call. The CDR3 covers 12 residues. Germline CDR1 SNHLY, CDR2 FYNNEI. Trimming took 7 bases from V and 6 from J, leaving 13 bases between them. CDR3 sequence: CASTPLPLEQYF. CDR3 coding DNA: TGTGCCAGCACGCCACTACCCCTCGAGCAGTACTTC.

This sequence joins TRBV18 and TRBJ1-2; 9 nucleotides line up with TRBD1. Unmatched junction bases numbered 11, after V lost 6 bases and J lost 6 bases. CDR1 and CDR2 (germline): KGHSH, LQKENI. This CDR3 region has 15 residues. The CDR3 spells CASSHGQGLNNGYTF. CDR3 DNA: TGTGCCAGCTCCCACGGACAGGGGCTTAATAATGGCTACACCTTC.

CDR3 region: CASSLTGVSGNTIYF. In DNA, the CDR3 is TGTGCCAGCAGCTTAACAGGAGTCTCTGGAAACACCATATATTTT. The rearrangement links TRBV11-2 to TRBJ1-3, with a possible D match to TRBD1 (5 bases). The germline V and J ends were trimmed by 2 bases and 0 bases, with 8 bases remaining between them. Germline CDR1 is SGHAT and CDR2 is FQNNGV. The length of the CDR3 is 15 residues.

The chain couples TRBV7-2 to TRBJ2-7; D tentatively fits TRBD1 or TRBD2 (5 bases each). Trimming took off 0 bases at V and 5 bases at J, with 5 bases between the two ends. Germline assignment: CDR1 SGHTA and CDR2 FQGNSA. CDR3 length: 12 amino acids. The CDR3 here is CASSLAGDEQYF. The CDR3 DNA reads TGTGCCAGCAGCTTAGCGGGGGACGAGCAGTACTTC.

The chain joins TRBV7-2 to TRBJ2-1; D gene ambiguous. Germline CDR1 reads SGHTA; CDR2 reads FQGNSA. Trimming cost V 2 bases and J 9 bases, with 5 bases left between them. This CDR3 has 11 amino acids. CDR3 amino acids: CASSLNTEQFF. In nucleotides, the CDR3 is TGTGCCAGCAGCTTAAACACTGAGCAGTTCTTC.

This clone was counted between two and nine times. This chain uses TRBV29-1 with TRBJ1-5, with 8 bases matching TRBD1. V gave up 5 bases and J gave up 4 bases; unmatched junction bases: 4. From germline, CDR1 is SQVTM and CDR2 ANQGSEA. The CDR3 is 13 amino acids. CDR3 coding DNA: TGCAGCGTTTTAACAGGGGGAAATCAGCCCCAGCATTTT. Its protein product is CSVLTGGNQPQHF.

The chain employs TRBV19 and TRBJ1-2, with 8 bases lining up with TRBD1. The CDR3 sequence is 15 residues long. CDR1 is LNHDA and CDR2 is SQIVND in the germline V gene (reference sequence). V trimming: 1 base; J trimming: 3 bases; junction bases outside the gene matches: 4. CDR3 loop: CASSIGDRGHYGYTF. CDR3 coding DNA: TGTGCCAGTAGTATAGGAGACAGGGGCCACTATGGCTACACCTTC.

This chain uses TRBV27 with TRBJ1-5; 7 nucleotides line up with TRBD1. CDR3 length equals 13 residues. V dropped 7 bases and J dropped 4; count of bases not matched to a gene: 4. Germline V gene sequence: CDR1 MNHEY, CDR2 SMNVEV (reference sequence). The CDR3 DNA reads as TGTGCCAGCAAGCGGACAGGTAATCAGCCCCAGCATTTT. Protein: CASKRTGNQPQHF.

V is TRBV5-1 and J is TRBJ2-3, with 8 bases fitting TRBD1. V was clipped by 4 bases and J by 5 bases; unmatched bases: 9. CDR3 length equals 15 residues. Germline values: CDR1 SGHRS, CDR2 YFSETQ. As DNA, the CDR3 is TGCGCCAGCAGCGCTCGGCAGGGGGCTGGAGATACGCAGTATTTT. Translation gives CASSARQGAGDTQYF. Using reference TRBV5-1 and TRBJ2-3 for the parts outside the CDR3, the full variable domain is KAGVTQTPRYLIKTRGQQVTLSCSPISGHRSVSWYQQTPGQGLQFLFEYFSETQRNKGNFPGRFSGRQFSNSRSEMNVSTLELGDSALYLCASSARQGAGDTQYFGPGTRLTVL.

This chain links TRBV19 with TRBJ1-3; the D gene is possibly TRBD1 (6 bases). There are 15 residues in the CDR3. Germline V gives CDR1 LNHDA, CDR2 SQIVND (reference sequence). Trimming cost V 2 bases and J 1 base, with 9 bases left between them. CDR3 sequence (DNA): TGTGCCAGTAGTATACAGGGGCTTTCTGGAAACACCATATATTTT. Its protein product is CASSIQGLSGNTIYF.

This clone has only a few counts. The gene calls are TRBV28 and TRBJ2-5; D gene ambiguous. The CDR3 is 11 amino acids. Trimming removed 3 bases from V and 5 bases from J, with 4 bases in between. Germline V CDR1 and CDR2: MDHEN, SYDVKM. CDR3 sequence reads: CASSLGETQYF. CDR3 in DNA: TGTGCCAGCAGTTTGGGGGAGACCCAGTACTTC.

V gene TRBV29-1 combines with J gene TRBJ2-1, with 9 bases that match TRBD1. J lost 7 bases, V lost 0 bases, and 10 bases had no gene match. This CDR3 is built from 16 residues. Germline V gene lookup returns CDR1 SQVTM and CDR2 ANQGSEA. The CDR3 loop reads CSVEDPQGATINEQFF. CDR3 sequence (DNA): TGCAGCGTTGAAGACCCACAGGGGGCAACGATTAATGAGCAGTTCTTC.

This chain joins TRBV7-2 and TRBJ2-1; D gene ambiguous. The CDR3 is made up of 12 amino acids. V lost 5 bases to trimming and J lost 7 bases, with 9 bases between them. Germline values: CDR1 SGHTA, CDR2 FQGNSA. As DNA, the CDR3 is TGTGCCAGCAGCCCCGTTGTTAATGAGCAGTTCTTC. This sequence encodes CASSPVVNEQFF.

This clone has just one count. CDR3 sequence reads: CASSLALGTREGYEQYF. CDR3 DNA: TGTGCCAGCAGCTTAGCGCTGGGGACAAGAGAGGGATACGAGCAGTACTTC. The V call is TRBV11-2, the J call TRBJ2-7; TRBD1 might be the D (6 bases). The length of the CDR3 is 17 residues. CDR1 and CDR2 (germline): SGHAT, FQNNGV. Between the trimmed V and J ends, which lost 1 base and 4 bases, there was a span of 20 bases.

As regards this clone: The junction shows a germline mismatch at one end, possibly a read error. The CDR3 spells CASSPITGGALHF. For the CDR3, the DNA is TGTGCCAGCAGCCCCATAACAGGCGGTGCTCTGCACTTC. The V gene is TRBV9, the J gene TRBJ1-2; D possibly corresponds to TRBD1 (5 bases). There are 13 residues in the CDR3. Germline lookup yields CDR1 SGDLS and CDR2 YYNGEE.

The chain is built from TRBV5-1 and TRBJ1-1; possibly TRBD1 for D (5 bases). CDR3 size: 17 residues. V lost 1 base to trimming and J lost 1 base, with 17 bases between them. Germline V lookup: CDR1 SGHRS, CDR2 YFSETQ. CDR3 residues: CASSLRDRGGPNTEAFF. DNA for the CDR3: TGCGCCAGCAGCTTGAGGGATCGGGGGGGACCGAACACTGAAGCTTTCTTT.

The V and J genes are TRBV3-1 (or the pseudogene TRBV3-2) and TRBJ1-2, with D maybe TRBD1 (5 bases). The ends were cut back, 6 bases at V and 5 bases at J, with 16 bases in the middle. The germline V gene has CDR1 LGHDT and CDR2 YNNKEL (reference sequence). This CDR3 has 14 residues. The CDR3 protein is CASRSTGTPYGYTF. The CDR3 DNA reads as TGTGCCAGCAGGTCCACCGGGACCCCTTATGGCTACACCTTC.

CDR3 coding DNA: TGCGCCAGCATAAGAAGACTAGCGGGGGAGTCTCGTTACTTC. This sequence encodes CASIRRLAGESRYF. J is TRBJ2-5 and V is TRBV10-1, with TRBD2 matching 12 bases. Per the germline V gene, CDR1 is WNHNN and CDR2 is SYGVQD (reference sequence). The CDR3 is 14 residues long. The J segment lost 14 bases and the V segment lost 7 bases, leaving 14 bases of the junction unmatched.

The rearrangement joins TRBV9 to TRBJ2-3; 11 nucleotides agree with TRBD2. The CDR3 is made up of 17 amino acids. After removal of 0 bases from V and 3 bases from J, the junction contained 6 bases not matched to a gene. From germline, CDR1 is SGDLS and CDR2 YYNGEE. CDR3 sequence (DNA): TGTGCCAGCAGCGTAGCAGGGGGACTAGCGGCGACAGATACGCAGTATTTT. This sequence encodes CASSVAGGLAATDTQYF.

The chain links TRBV4-1 to TRBJ1-3, with no clear D. The germline V and J ends were trimmed by 0 bases and 0 bases, with 6 bases remaining between them. Germline V gene lookup returns CDR1 MGHRA and CDR2 YSYEKL. This CDR3 is 15 amino acids long. CDR3 in amino acids: CASSQDPRSGNTIYF. The CDR3 region has the DNA TGCGCCAGCAGCCAAGACCCCCGCTCTGGAAACACCATATATTTT.

This chain connects TRBV6-1 to TRBJ1-5; D perhaps matches TRBD1 (5 bases). V shed 3 bases and J shed 2 bases, with 20 bases lying between them. CDR1 and CDR2 from the germline V gene are MNHNS and SASEGT. CDR3 size: 18 residues. The CDR3 coding sequence is TGTGCCAGCAGTGACCGCGGGGCGACGGCGACCGGCAATCAGCCCCAGCATTTT. Amino acids: CASSDRGATATGNQPQHF.

The CDR3 coding sequence is TGCGCCAGCAGCTTGGCCGGGGGGGACTATGGCTACACCTTC. It encodes CASSLAGGDYGYTF. The chain carries TRBV5-1 and TRBJ1-2; possibly TRBD1 for D (5 bases). The CDR3 has 14 amino acids. Germline values: CDR1 SGHRS, CDR2 YFSETQ. With 0 bases removed from V and 3 bases from J, the gap between germline ends came to 9 bases.

The rearrangement uses TRBV3-1 (or the pseudogene TRBV3-2) and TRBJ2-7; 8 nucleotides agree with TRBD1. CDR1 LGHDT and CDR2 YNNKEL come from the germline V gene (reference sequence). The CDR3 is 16 amino acids. The trim removed 0 bases at V and 2 bases at J, leaving 6 bases unmatched. The CDR3 is CASSQDPYRGAYEQYF. CDR3 DNA sequence: TGTGCCAGCAGCCAAGACCCGTACAGGGGGGCCTACGAGCAGTACTTC.

The V gene is TRBV10-3, the J gene TRBJ2-5; possibly TRBD2 for D (7 bases). The germline gives CDR1 ENHRY, CDR2 SYGVKD. V lost 2 bases and J 2 bases, leaving 21 bases between the germline ends. The CDR3 loop spans 18 amino acids. CDR3 protein: CAISEPLGGRGSQETQYF. Written as DNA, the CDR3 is TGTGCCATCAGTGAGCCCTTGGGGGGGAGGGGGTCACAAGAGACCCAGTACTTC.

The gene calls are TRBV5-4 and TRBJ1-1; D unclear. The CDR3 covers 12 residues. Trimming took 4 bases from V and 0 from J, leaving 4 bases between them. The germline V gene has CDR1 SGHNT and CDR2 YYREEE (reference sequence). The CDR3 loop is CASSPVNTEAFF. As DNA, the CDR3 is TGTGCCAGCAGCCCCGTGAACACTGAAGCTTTCTTT. The full variable domain, its missing parts supplied by reference TRBV5-4 and TRBJ1-1, is ETGVTQSPTHLIKTRGQQVTLRCSSQSGHNTVSWYQQALGQGPQFIFQYYREEENGRGNFPPRFSGLQFPNYSSELNVNALELDDSALYLCASSPVNTEAFFGQGTRLTVV.

The chain has TRBV18 and TRBJ2-7; TRBD1 is a possible D gene (6 bases). Trimming took 4 bases from V and 4 from J, leaving 14 bases between them. The CDR3 runs 14 residues. The germline CDR1 and CDR2 sequences are KGHSH and LQKENI. CDR3 amino acids: CASSLLHRDYEQYF. The CDR3 nucleotides read TGTGCCAGCTCACTATTACACAGGGATTACGAGCAGTACTTC. Supplemented by reference TRBV18 and TRBJ2-7, the full variable domain reads NAGVMQNPRHLVRRRGQEARLRCSPMKGHSHVYWYRQLPEEGLKFMVYLQKENIIDESGMPKERFSAEFPKEGPSILRIQQVVRGDSAAYFCASSLLHRDYEQYFGPGTRLTVT.